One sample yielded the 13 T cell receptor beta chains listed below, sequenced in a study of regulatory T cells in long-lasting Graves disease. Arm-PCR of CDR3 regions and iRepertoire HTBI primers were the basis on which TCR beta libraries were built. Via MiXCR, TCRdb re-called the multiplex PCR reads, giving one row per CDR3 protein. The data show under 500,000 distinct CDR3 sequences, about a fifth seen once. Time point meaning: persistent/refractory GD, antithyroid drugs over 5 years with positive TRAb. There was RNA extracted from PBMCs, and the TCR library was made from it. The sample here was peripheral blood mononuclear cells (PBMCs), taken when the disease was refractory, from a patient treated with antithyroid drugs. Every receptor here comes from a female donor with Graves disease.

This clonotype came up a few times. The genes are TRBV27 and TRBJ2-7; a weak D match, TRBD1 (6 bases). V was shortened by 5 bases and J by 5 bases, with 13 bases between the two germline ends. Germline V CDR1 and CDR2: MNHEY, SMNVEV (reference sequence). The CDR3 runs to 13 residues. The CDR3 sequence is CASSPGAPDEQYF. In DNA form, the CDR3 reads TGTGCCAGCAGTCCAGGGGCCCCCGACGAGCAGTACTTC.

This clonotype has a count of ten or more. The CDR3, as DNA: TGTGCCAGCAGTGAAGCGCGGTTCGCCGGGGAGCTGTTTTTT. This gives the protein CASSEARFAGELFF. This chain links TRBV2 with TRBJ2-2; no firm D call. Trimming took 0 bases from V and 6 from J, leaving 8 bases between them. This CDR3 has 14 residues. Germline V gene sequence: CDR1 SNHLY, CDR2 FYNNEI.

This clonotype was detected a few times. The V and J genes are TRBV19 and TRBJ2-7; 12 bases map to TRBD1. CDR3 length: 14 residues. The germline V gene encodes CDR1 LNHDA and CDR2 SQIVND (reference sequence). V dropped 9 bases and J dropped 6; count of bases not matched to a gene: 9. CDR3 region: CASESGQGAFEQYF. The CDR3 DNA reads TGTGCCAGCGAGTCGGGACAGGGGGCGTTCGAGCAGTACTTC.

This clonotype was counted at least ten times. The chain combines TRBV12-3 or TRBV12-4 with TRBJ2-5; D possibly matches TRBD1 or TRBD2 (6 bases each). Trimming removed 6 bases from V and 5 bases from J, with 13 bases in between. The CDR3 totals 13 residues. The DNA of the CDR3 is TGTGCCAGCAGAAACAGGAGGGGGGAGACCCAGTACTTC. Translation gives CASRNRRGETQYF.

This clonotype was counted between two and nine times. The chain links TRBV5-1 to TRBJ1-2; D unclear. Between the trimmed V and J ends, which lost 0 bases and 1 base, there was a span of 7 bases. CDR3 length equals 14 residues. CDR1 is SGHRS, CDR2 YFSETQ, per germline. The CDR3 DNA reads TGCGCCAGCAGCTTGGGACGGATTAACTATGGCTACACCTTC. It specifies CASSLGRINYGYTF.

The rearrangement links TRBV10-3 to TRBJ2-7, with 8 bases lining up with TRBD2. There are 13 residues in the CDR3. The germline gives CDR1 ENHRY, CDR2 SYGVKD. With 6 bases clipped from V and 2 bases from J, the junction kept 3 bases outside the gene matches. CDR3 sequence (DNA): TGTGCCATCAGCGGGAGGGAGACCTACGAGCAGTACTTC. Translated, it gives CAISGRETYEQYF.

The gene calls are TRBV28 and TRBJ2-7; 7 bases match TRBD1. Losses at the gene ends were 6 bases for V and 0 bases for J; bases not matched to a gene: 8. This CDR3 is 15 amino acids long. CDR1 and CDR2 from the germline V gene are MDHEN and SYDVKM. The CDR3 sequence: CASRYPGQSSYEQYF. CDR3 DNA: TGTGCCAGCAGGTATCCGGGACAGAGCTCCTACGAGCAGTACTTC.

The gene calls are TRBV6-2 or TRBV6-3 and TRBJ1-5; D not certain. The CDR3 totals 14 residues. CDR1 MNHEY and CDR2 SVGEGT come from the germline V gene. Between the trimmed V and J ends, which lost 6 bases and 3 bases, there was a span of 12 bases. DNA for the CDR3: TGTGCCAGCAGCCACGGGCTTAACAATCAGCCCCAGCATTTT. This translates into CASSHGLNNQPQHF.

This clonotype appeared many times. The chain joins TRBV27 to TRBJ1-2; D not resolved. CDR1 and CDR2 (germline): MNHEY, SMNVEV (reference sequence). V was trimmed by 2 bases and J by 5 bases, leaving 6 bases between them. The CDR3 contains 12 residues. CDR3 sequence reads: CASSLNGYGYTF. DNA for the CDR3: TGTGCCAGCAGTTTAAACGGGTATGGCTACACCTTC.

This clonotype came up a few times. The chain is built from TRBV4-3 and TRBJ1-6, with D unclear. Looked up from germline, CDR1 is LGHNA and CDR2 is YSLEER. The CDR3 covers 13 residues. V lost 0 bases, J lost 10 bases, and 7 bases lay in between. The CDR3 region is CASSQDGKSPLHF. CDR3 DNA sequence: TGCGCCAGCAGCCAAGACGGGAAATCACCCCTCCACTTT.

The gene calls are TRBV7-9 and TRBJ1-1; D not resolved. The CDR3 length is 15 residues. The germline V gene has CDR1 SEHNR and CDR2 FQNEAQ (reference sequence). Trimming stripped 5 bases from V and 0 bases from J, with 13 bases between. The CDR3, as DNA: TGTGCCAGCAGCCCCACCGGACCGATGAACACTGAAGCTTTCTTT. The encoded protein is CASSPTGPMNTEAFF. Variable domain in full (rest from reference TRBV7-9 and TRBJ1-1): DTGVSQNPRHKITKRGQNVTFRCDPISEHNRLYWYRQTLGQGPEFLTYFQNEAQLEKSRLLSDRFSAERPKGSFSTLEIQRTEQGDSAMYLCASSPTGPMNTEAFFGQGTRLTVV.

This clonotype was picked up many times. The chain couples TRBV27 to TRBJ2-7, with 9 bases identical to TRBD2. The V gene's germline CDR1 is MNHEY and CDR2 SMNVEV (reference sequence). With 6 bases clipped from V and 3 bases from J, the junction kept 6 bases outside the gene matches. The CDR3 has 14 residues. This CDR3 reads CASRLAGVDYEQYF. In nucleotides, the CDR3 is TGTGCCAGCAGGTTAGCGGGAGTGGACTACGAGCAGTACTTC.

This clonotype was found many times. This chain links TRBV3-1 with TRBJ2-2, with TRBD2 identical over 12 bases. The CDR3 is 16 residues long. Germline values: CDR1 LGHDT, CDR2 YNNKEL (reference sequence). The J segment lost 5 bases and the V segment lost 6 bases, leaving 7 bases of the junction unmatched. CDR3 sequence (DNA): TGTGCCAGCAGTCTGACTAGCGGGAGTCATACCGGGGAGCTGTTTTTT. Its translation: CASSLTSGSHTGELFF.